This TCR beta chain comes out of a study of cytomegalovirus exposure and HLA in healthy donors. This clone was detected a few times. V was pared by 4 bases and J by 8 bases, with 6 bases of the junction left unmatched. From germline, CDR1 is KGHSH and CDR2 LQKENI. The length of the CDR3 is 15 residues. 60 Vbeta and 13 Jbeta primers were used in PCR. The data were produced by immunoSEQ multiplex PCR, yet TCRdb's version contains in-frame clones alone and is incomplete. The sample shows 200,000 or so clones, 75% to 85% of them seen only once. This receptor was taken from a woman younger than 30 in good health and CMV-seronegative. J is TRBJ2-1 and V is TRBV18, with 12 bases fitting TRBD2. Material: PBMCs. This CDR3 reads CASSHRTSGVDEQFF. The CDR3, as DNA: TGTGCCAGCTCACACCGGACTAGCGGGGTCGATGAGCAGTTCTTC.